This T cell receptor beta chain was documented in a study of blood T cell repertoires in COVID-19. Study-wide background: The United States, Italy and Spain were the sources of the acute and convalescent COVID-19 samples. From T cells, B-cell-depleted T cells, or PBMCs came the material, which was cDNA or gDNA.

In the original workflow: Nucleated cell counts were estimated from reference gene primer amplification. TCRdb's copy holds only in-frame clones and misses some; the assay was immunoSEQ multiplex PCR. The V and J calls and clone size were taken over from that table, and D and trimming were inferred from the DNA. The repertoire holds roughly 260,000 clones, with approximately 86% as singletons. This CDR3 has 14 amino acids. V was trimmed by 10 bases and J by 3 bases, leaving 16 bases between them. Germline CDR1 and CDR2: LNHDA and SQIVND (reference sequence). Sequencing was performed on peripheral blood. The rearrangement uses TRBV19 and TRBJ2-1, with D perhaps TRBD2 (5 bases). The clonotype was recovered from a woman in her forties or fifties who had recovered from COVID-19. CDR3 amino acids: CATAGIPNYNEQFF. CDR3 bases: TGTGCCACCGCCGGGATTCCGAACTACAATGAGCAGTTCTTC.